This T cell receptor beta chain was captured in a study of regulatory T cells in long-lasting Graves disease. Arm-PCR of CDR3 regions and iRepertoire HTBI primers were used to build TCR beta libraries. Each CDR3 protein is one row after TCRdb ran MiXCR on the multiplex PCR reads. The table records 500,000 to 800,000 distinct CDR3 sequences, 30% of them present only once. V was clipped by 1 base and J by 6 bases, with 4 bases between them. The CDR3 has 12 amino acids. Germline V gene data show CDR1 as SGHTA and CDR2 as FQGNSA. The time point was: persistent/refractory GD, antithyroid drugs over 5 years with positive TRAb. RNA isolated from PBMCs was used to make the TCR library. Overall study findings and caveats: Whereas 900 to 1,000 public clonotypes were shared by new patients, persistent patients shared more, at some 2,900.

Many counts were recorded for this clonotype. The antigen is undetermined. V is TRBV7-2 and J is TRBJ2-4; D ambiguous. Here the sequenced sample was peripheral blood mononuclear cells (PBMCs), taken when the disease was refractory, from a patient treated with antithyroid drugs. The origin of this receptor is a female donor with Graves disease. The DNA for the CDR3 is TGTGCCAGCAGCTTAGAGGGAAACATTCAGTACTTC. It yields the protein CASSLEGNIQYF.